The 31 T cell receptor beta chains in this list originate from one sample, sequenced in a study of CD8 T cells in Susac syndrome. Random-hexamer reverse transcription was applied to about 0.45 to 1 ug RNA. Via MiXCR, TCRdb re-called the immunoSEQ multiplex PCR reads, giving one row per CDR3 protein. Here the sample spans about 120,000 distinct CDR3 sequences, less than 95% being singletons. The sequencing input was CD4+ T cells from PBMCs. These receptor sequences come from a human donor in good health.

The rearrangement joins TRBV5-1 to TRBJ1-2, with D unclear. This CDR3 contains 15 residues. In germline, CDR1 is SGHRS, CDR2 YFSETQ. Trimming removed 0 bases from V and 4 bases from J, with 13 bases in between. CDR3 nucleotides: TGCGCCAGCAGCTTGGGCAGTTCAGAAGTCTATGGCTACACCTTC. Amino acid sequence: CASSLGSSEVYGYTF.

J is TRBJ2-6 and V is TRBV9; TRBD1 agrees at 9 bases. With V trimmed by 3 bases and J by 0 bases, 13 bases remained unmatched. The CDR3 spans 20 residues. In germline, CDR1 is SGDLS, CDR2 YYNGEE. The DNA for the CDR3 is TGTGCCAGCAGCGCCGGACAGGGGAACCTCCAATACTCTGGGGCCAACGTCCTGACTTTC. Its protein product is CASSAGQGNLQYSGANVLTF.

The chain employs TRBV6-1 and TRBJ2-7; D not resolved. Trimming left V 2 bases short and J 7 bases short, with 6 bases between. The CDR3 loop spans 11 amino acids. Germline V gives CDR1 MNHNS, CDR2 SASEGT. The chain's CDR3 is CASSERSEQYF. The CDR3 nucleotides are TGTGCCAGCAGTGAAAGGTCAGAGCAGTACTTC.

The CDR3 DNA reads as TGTGCCAGCAGCTTAATGGCGACCCTGGGGACGGATACGCAGTATTTT. It codes for CASSLMATLGTDTQYF. V is TRBV7-2 and J is TRBJ2-3; TRBD1 or TRBD2 may be the D gene (5 bases each). V dropped 2 bases and J dropped 6 bases, with 18 bases sitting between them. This CDR3 region has 16 residues. Germline V gene data show CDR1 as SGHTA and CDR2 as FQGNSA.

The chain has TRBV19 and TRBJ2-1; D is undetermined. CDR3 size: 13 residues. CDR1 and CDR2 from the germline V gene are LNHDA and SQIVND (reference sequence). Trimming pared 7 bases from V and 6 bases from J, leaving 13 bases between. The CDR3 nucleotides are TGTGCCAGTACCACCAGGACGCGCAATGAGCAGTTCTTC. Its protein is CASTTRTRNEQFF.

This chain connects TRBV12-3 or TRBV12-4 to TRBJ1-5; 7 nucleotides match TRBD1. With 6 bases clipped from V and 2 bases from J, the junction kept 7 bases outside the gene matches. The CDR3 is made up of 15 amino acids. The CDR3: CASSPTGIGNQPQHF. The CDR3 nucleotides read TGTGCCAGCAGCCCGACAGGGATCGGCAATCAGCCCCAGCATTTT.

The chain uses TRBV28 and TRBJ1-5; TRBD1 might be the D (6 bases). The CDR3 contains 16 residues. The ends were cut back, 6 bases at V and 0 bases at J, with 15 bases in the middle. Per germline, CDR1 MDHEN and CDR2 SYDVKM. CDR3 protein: CASSPGGRDSNQPQHF. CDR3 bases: TGTGCCAGCAGCCCGGGGGGCAGGGATAGCAATCAGCCCCAGCATTTT.

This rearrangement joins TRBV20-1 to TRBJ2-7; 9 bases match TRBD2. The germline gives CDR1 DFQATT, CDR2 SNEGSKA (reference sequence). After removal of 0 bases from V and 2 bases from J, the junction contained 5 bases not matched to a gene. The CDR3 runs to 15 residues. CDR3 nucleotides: TGCAGTGCTAGAGATCTGGGGACTAGCACCTACGAGCAGTACTTC. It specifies CSARDLGTSTYEQYF.

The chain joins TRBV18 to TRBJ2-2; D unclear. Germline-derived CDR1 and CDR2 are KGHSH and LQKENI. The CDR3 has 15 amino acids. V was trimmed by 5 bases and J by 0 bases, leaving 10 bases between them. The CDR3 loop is CASSTGRTNTGELFF. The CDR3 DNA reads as TGTGCCAGCTCAACTGGACGGACGAACACCGGGGAGCTGTTTTTT.

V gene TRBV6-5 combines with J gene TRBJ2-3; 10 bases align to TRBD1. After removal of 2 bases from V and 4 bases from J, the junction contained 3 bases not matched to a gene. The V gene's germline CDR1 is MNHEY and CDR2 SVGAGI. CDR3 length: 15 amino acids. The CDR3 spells CASSYRGQGADTQYF. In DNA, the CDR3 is TGTGCCAGCAGTTACCGAGGACAGGGGGCAGATACGCAGTATTTT.

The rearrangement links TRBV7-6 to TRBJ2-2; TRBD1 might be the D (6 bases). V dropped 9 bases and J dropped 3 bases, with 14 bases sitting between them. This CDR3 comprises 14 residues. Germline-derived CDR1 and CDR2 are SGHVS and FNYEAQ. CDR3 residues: CASSRQADTGELFF. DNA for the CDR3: TGTGCCAGTTCCCGACAGGCAGACACCGGGGAGCTGTTTTTT.

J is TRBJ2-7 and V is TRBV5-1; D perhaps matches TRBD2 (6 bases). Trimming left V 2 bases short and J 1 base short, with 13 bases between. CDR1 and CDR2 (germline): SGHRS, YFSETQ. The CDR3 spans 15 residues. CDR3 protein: CASSFGGQGSYEQYF. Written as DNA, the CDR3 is TGCGCCAGCAGCTTTGGAGGGCAGGGATCCTACGAGCAGTACTTC.

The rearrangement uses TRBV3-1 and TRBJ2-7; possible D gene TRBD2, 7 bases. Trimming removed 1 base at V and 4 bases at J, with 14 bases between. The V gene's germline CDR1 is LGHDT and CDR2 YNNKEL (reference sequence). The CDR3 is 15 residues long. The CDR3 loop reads CASSQGGGGKYEQYF. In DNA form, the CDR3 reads TGTGCCAGCAGCCAAGGGGGCGGGGGCAAGTACGAGCAGTACTTC.

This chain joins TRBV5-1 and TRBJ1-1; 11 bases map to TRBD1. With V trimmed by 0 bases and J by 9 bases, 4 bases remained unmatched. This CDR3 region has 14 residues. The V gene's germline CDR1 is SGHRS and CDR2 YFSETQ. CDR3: CASSLGDRGAKAFF. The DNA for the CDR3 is TGCGCCAGCAGCTTGGGGGACAGGGGGGCGAAAGCTTTCTTT. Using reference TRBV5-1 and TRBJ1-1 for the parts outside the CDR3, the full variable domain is KAGVTQTPRYLIKTRGQQVTLSCSPISGHRSVSWYQQTPGQGLQFLFEYFSETQRNKGNFPGRFSGRQFSNSRSEMNVSTLELGDSALYLCASSLGDRGAKAFFGQGTRLTVV.

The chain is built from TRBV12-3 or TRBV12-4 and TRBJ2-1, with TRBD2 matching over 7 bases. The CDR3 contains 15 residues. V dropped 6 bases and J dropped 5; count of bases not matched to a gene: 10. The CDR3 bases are TGTGCCAGCAGCCCCGGGAGAGCGGGGAACAATGAGCAGTTCTTC. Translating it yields CASSPGRAGNNEQFF.

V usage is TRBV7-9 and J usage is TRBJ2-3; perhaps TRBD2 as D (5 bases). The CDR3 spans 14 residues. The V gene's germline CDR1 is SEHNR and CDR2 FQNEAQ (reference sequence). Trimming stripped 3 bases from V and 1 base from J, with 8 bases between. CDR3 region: CASSFERGTDTQYF. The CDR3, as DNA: TGTGCCAGCAGCTTTGAGAGGGGCACAGATACGCAGTATTTT.

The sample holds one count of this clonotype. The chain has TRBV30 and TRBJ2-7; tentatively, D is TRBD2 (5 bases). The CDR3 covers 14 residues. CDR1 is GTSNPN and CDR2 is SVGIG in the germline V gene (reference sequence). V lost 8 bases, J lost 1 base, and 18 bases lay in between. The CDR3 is CASQAPGKSYEQYF. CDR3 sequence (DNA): TGTGCCAGCCAGGCTCCGGGGAAATCCTACGAGCAGTACTTC.

CDR3 sequence reads: CASSLAGFEETQYF. CDR3 DNA sequence: TGTGCCAGCAGCTTGGCGGGGTTCGAGGAGACCCAGTACTTC. The chain uses TRBV5-5 and TRBJ2-5; possibly TRBD2 for D (5 bases). Germline CDR1 is SGHKS and CDR2 is YYEKEE (reference sequence). The CDR3 spans 14 residues. The V end lost 0 bases, the J end lost 5 bases, and 11 bases lay between the germline ends. The full variable domain, its missing parts supplied by reference TRBV5-5 and TRBJ2-5, is DAGVTQSPTHLIKTRGQQVTLRCSPISGHKSVSWYQQVLGQGPQFIFQYYEKEERGRGNFPDRFSARQFPNYSSELNVNALLLGDSALYLCASSLAGFEETQYFGPGTRLLVL.

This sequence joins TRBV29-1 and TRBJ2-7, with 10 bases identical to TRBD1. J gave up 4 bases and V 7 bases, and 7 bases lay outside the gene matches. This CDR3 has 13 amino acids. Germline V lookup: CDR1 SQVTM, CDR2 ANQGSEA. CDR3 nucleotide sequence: TGCAGCGCCGGACAGGGGGGTGTATACGAGCAGTACTTC. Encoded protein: CSAGQGGVYEQYF.

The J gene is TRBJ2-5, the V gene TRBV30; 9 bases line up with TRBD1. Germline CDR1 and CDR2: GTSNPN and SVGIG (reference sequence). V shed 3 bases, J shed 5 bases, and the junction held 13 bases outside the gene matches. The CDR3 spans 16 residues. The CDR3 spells CAWSAAGTGILETQYF. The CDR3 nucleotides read TGTGCCTGGAGCGCTGCCGGGACAGGGATCCTCGAGACCCAGTACTTC.

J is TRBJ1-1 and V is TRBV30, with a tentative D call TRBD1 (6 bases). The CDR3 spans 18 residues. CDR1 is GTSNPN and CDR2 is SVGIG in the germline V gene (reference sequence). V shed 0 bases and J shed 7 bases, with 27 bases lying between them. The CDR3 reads CAWSVNRVNILGPHEAFF. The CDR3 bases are TGTGCCTGGAGTGTAAACAGGGTGAATATTCTAGGGCCTCATGAAGCTTTCTTT.

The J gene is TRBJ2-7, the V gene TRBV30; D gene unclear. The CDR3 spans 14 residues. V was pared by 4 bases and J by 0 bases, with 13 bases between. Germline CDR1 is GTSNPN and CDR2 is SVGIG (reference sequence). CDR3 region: CAWIRNLPSYEQYF. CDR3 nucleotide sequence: TGTGCCTGGATCAGAAACTTACCCTCCTACGAGCAGTACTTC.

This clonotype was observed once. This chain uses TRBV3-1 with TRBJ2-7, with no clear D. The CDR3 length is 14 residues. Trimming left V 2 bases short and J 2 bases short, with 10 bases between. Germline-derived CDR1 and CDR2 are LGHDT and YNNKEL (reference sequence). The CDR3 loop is CASSQPGDTYEQYF. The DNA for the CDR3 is TGTGCCAGCAGCCAACCCGGAGACACCTACGAGCAGTACTTC.

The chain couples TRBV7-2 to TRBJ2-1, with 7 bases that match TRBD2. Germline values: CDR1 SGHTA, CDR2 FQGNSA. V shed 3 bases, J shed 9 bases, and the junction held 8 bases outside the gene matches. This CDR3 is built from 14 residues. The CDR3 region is CASSFWLGGVEQFF. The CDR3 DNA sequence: TGTGCCAGCAGCTTTTGGTTGGGAGGGGTTGAGCAGTTCTTC.

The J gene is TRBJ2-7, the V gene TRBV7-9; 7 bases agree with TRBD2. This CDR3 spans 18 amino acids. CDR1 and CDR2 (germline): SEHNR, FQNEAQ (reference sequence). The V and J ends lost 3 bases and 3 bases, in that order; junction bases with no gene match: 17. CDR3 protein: CASSFLLIGGGRIYEQYF. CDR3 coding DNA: TGTGCCAGCAGCTTCCTCCTCATCGGCGGGGGTAGGATCTACGAGCAGTACTTC.

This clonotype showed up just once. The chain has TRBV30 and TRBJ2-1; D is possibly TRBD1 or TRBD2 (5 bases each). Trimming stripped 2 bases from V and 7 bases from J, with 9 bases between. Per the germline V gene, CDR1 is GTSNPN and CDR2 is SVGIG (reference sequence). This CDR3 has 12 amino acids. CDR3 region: CAWSRGSNEQFF. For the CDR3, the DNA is TGTGCCTGGAGTCGGGGCTCGAATGAGCAGTTCTTC.

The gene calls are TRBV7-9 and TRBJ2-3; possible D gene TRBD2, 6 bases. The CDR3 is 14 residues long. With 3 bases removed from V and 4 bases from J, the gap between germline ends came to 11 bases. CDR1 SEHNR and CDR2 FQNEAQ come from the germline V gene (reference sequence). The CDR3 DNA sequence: TGTGCCAGCAGCTTTTCTAGCGCCCCAGATACGCAGTATTTT. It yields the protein CASSFSSAPDTQYF.

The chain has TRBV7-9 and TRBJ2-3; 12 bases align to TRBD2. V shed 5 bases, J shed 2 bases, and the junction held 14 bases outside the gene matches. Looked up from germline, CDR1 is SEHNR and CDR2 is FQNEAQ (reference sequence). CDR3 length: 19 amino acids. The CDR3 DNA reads TGTGCCAGCAGCGGAGGGCTAGCGGGAGGGATCCACCTCACAGATACGCAGTATTTT. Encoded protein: CASSGGLAGGIHLTDTQYF.

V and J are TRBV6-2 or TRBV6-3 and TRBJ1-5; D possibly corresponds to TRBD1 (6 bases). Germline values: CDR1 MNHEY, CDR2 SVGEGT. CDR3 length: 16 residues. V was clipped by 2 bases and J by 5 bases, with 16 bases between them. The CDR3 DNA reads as TGTGCCAGCAGTTACGTAGGGGGTGACTACGATCAGCCCCAGCATTTT. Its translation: CASSYVGGDYDQPQHF.

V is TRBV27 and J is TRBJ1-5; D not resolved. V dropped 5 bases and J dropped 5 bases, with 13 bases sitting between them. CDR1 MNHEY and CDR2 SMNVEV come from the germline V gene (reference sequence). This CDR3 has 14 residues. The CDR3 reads CASSVRIGDQPQHF. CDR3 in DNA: TGTGCCAGCAGTGTACGGATAGGTGATCAGCCCCAGCATTTT.

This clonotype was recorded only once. This CDR3 reads CATSGLAAYNEQFF. For the CDR3, the DNA is TGTGCCACCAGTGGACTAGCGGCCTACAATGAGCAGTTCTTC. The V gene is TRBV24-1, the J gene TRBJ2-1; 9 bases fit TRBD2. V trimming: 5 bases; J trimming: 2 bases; junction bases outside the gene matches: 0. This CDR3 spans 14 amino acids. Germline CDR1 reads KGHDR; CDR2 reads SFDVKD.